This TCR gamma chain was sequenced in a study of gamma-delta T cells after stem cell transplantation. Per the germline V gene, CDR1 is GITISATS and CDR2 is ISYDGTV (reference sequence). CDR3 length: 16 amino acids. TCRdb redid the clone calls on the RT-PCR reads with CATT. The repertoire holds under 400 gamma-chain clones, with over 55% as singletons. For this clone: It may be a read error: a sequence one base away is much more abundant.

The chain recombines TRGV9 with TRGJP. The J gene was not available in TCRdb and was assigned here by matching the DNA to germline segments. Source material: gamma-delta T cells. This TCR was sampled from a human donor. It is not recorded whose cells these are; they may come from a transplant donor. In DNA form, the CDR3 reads TGTGCCTTGTGGGAGGTGCAAAAGTTGGGCAAAAAAATCAAGGTATTT. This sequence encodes CALWEVQKLGKKIKVF.